Below are 12 T cell receptor beta chains sequenced from a single sample in a study of shared clonotypes between healthy human individuals. TCRdb's table, derived via immunoSEQ multiplex PCR, lists solely in-frame clones and lacks some. Of about 1 million clones in the sample, 75% were seen once. Sequenced material: memory CD4+ T cells sorted from blood. Regarding subset: CD45RA-negative fraction. All receptors come from a man between 18 and 29 years old in good health.

The chain employs TRBV11-3 and TRBJ2-4, with D unclear. The CDR3 contains 14 residues. Germline CDR1 is SGHNT and CDR2 is YENEEA. V was cut by 1 base and J by 0 bases, with 4 bases left in between. The CDR3 nucleotides read TGTGCCAGCAGCTTAGGAGGAGCCAAAAACATTCAGTACTTC. Protein product: CASSLGGAKNIQYF.

This clone appeared many times. The genes are TRBV18 and TRBJ2-3, with TRBD1 matching 11 bases. Trimming removed 3 bases from V and 5 bases from J; junction bases left unmatched: 7. The germline V gene has CDR1 KGHSH and CDR2 LQKENI. This CDR3 has 16 residues. The CDR3 DNA is TGTGCCAGCTCACCTAACGGACAGGGGGCTGGAGATACGCAGTATTTT. Translated, it gives CASSPNGQGAGDTQYF.

The chain combines TRBV5-6 with TRBJ2-1; TRBD2 aligns across 9 bases. The CDR3 sequence is 14 residues long. From germline, CDR1 is SGHDT and CDR2 YYEEEE. The junction had 9 bases not matched to a gene; V was cut back by 4 bases and J by 10 bases. CDR3 loop: CASSRGLAGWEQFF. The DNA for the CDR3 is TGTGCCAGCAGCCGGGGGCTAGCGGGATGGGAGCAGTTCTTC.

The rearrangement uses TRBV5-5 and TRBJ1-1, with D perhaps TRBD1 (6 bases). Trimming removed 3 bases at V and 5 bases at J, with 14 bases between. Germline V lookup: CDR1 SGHKS, CDR2 YYEKEE (reference sequence). The CDR3 is 14 amino acids. CDR3 bases: TGTGCCAGCAGCTCCAGGGGAGTGGGGACTGAAGCTTTCTTT. Encoded protein: CASSSRGVGTEAFF.

The chain combines TRBV5-1 with TRBJ2-6, with TRBD1 as a possible D gene (5 bases). This CDR3 is built from 21 residues. From germline, CDR1 is SGHRS and CDR2 YFSETQ. The germline V and J ends were trimmed by 3 bases and 1 base, with 26 bases remaining between them. The CDR3 protein is CASSSWGGAASSTSGANVLTF. The CDR3 region has the DNA TGCGCCAGCAGCTCCTGGGGTGGGGCAGCTTCTTCTACTTCTGGGGCCAACGTCCTGACTTTC.

As regards this clone: Other DNA sequences of this sample code for an identical CDR3. V and J are TRBV10-3 and TRBJ2-5; 7 bases match TRBD1. Germline CDR1 is ENHRY and CDR2 is SYGVKD. The CDR3 length is 14 residues. Trimming cost V 0 bases and J 4 bases; bases outside gene matches: 2. The CDR3 coding sequence is TGTGCCATCAGTGAGTCTACAGGGGTAGAGACCCAGTACTTC. Protein: CAISESTGVETQYF.

Remarks on this clone: Other DNA sequences of this sample code for an identical CDR3. This chain joins TRBV5-4 and TRBJ2-7, with D tentatively TRBD2 (5 bases). This CDR3 is built from 12 residues. CDR1 and CDR2 (germline): SGHNT, YYREEE (reference sequence). The V gene lost 2 bases and the J gene lost 4 bases, with 7 bases spanning the gap. The chain's CDR3 is CASSFGEYEQYF. The CDR3 DNA reads TGTGCCAGCAGCTTCGGGGAGTACGAGCAGTACTTC.

This chain joins TRBV2 and TRBJ2-7; the D gene is possibly TRBD1 (6 bases). This CDR3 comprises 14 residues. Germline V gene lookup returns CDR1 SNHLY and CDR2 FYNNEI. Trimming removed 3 bases at V and 12 bases at J, with 21 bases between. The CDR3 bases are TGTGCCAGCAGTGATAGGACAGAAGGGTCTAACCGGTACTTC. It translates to CASSDRTEGSNRYF. Supplemented by reference TRBV2 and TRBJ2-7, the full variable domain reads EPEVTQTPSHQVTQMGQEVILRCVPISNHLYFYWYRQILGQKVEFLVSFYNNEISEKSEIFDDQFSVERPDGSNFTLKIRSTKLEDSAMYFCASSDRTEGSNRYFGPGTRLTVT.

The gene calls are TRBV5-5 and TRBJ1-2, with D perhaps matching TRBD1 (6 bases). V lost 0 bases, J lost 0 bases, and 12 bases lay in between. CDR3 length equals 16 residues. CDR1 is SGHKS, CDR2 YYEKEE, per germline (reference sequence). CDR3 region: CASSLGAGVANYGYTF. In DNA form, the CDR3 reads TGTGCCAGCAGCTTGGGGGCAGGGGTCGCTAACTATGGCTACACCTTC. Based on the CDR3 plus reference TRBV5-5 and TRBJ1-2, the full variable domain is DAGVTQSPTHLIKTRGQQVTLRCSPISGHKSVSWYQQVLGQGPQFIFQYYEKEERGRGNFPDRFSARQFPNYSSELNVNALLLGDSALYLCASSLGAGVANYGYTFGSGTRLTVV.

V is TRBV19 and J is TRBJ2-7; 8 positions match TRBD1. V lost 4 bases and J lost 0; bases outside the gene matches: 11. The germline V gene encodes CDR1 LNHDA and CDR2 SQIVND (reference sequence). The CDR3 length is 17 residues. In DNA, the CDR3 is TGTGCCAGTAGTAGAGCCCTAACCGGGACAGGCTCCTACGAGCAGTACTTC. Translation gives CASSRALTGTGSYEQYF.

This clone was counted between two and nine times. This chain links TRBV18 with TRBJ1-1; D might be TRBD1 (5 bases). The germline CDR1 and CDR2 sequences are KGHSH and LQKENI. V lost 6 bases and J 2 bases, leaving 13 bases between the germline ends. This CDR3 spans 14 amino acids. Here the CDR3 reads CASSQTEGNTEAFF. The DNA of the CDR3 is TGTGCCAGCTCGCAGACAGAAGGAAACACTGAAGCTTTCTTT.

In its sample, this clone was seen once. The chain couples TRBV11-2 to TRBJ1-1; D gene ambiguous. Germline V lookup: CDR1 SGHAT, CDR2 FQNNGV. V gave up 5 bases and J gave up 4 bases, with 11 bases separating them. The CDR3 is 13 residues long. The CDR3 region has the DNA TGTGCCAGCAGCGCTCAATGGGGCACTGAAGCTTTCTTT. This encodes CASSAQWGTEAFF.